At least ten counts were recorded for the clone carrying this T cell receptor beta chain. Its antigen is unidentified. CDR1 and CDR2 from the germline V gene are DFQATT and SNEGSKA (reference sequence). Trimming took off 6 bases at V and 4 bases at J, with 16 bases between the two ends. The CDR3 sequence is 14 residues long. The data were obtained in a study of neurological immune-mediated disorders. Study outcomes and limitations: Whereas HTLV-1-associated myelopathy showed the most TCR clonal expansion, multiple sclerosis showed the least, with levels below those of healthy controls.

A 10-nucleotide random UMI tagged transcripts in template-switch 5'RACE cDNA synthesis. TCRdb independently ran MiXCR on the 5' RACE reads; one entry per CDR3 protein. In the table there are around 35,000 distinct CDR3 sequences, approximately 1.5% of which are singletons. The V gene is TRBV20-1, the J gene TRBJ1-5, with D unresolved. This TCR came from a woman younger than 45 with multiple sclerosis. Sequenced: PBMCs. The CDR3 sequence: CSAQAPRPNQPQHF. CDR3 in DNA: TGCAGTGCCCAAGCTCCCCGACCGAATCAGCCCCAGCATTTT.